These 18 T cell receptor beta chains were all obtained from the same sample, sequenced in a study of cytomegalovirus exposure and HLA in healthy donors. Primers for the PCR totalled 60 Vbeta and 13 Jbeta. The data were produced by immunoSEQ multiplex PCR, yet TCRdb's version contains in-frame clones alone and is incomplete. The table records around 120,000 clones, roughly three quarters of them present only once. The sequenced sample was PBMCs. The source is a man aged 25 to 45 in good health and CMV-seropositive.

The DNA of the CDR3 is TGTGCCAGTTGGCCTGGAGTAGGCGGCACCGGGGAGCTGTTTTTT. Protein product: CASWPGVGGTGELFF. This chain links TRBV12-1 with TRBJ2-2; the table's D call, TRBD2, has no DNA check behind it. TRBV12-1 is a pseudogene. CDR3 length equals 15 residues.

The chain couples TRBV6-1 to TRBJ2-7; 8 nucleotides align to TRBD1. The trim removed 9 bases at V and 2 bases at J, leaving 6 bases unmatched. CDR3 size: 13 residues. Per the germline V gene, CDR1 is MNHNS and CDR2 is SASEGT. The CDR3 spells CASTGTGTYEQYF. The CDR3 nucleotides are TGTGCCAGTACCGGGACAGGCACCTACGAGCAGTACTTC.

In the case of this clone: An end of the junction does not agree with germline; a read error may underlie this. For the CDR3, the DNA is TGTGCTAGCAGCCTTAACAGGGGTGGCGAGACCCAGTACTTC. This sequence encodes CASSLNRGGETQYF. This chain uses TRBV7-7 with TRBJ2-5, with TRBD1 matching over 7 bases. There are 14 residues in the CDR3. Looked up from germline, CDR1 is SSHAT and CDR2 is FNYEAQ (reference sequence).

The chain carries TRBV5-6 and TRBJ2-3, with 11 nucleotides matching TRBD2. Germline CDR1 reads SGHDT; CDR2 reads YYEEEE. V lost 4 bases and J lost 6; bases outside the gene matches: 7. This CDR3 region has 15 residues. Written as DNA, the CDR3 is TGTGCCAGCAGCATACATAGCGGGGGGGAGGATACGCAGTATTTT. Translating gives CASSIHSGGEDTQYF.

CDR3 DNA sequence: TGTGCCAGCAGCTTGAAGTCTTCGGGTGAGCAGTTCTTC. The encoded protein is CASSLKSSGEQFF. This chain uses TRBV5-4 with TRBJ2-1; D is unclear. This CDR3 has 13 amino acids. V dropped 1 base and J dropped 9 bases, with 11 bases sitting between them. Germline V gene sequence: CDR1 SGHNT, CDR2 YYREEE (reference sequence). Full variable domain (outside the CDR3, taken from reference TRBV5-4 and TRBJ2-1): ETGVTQSPTHLIKTRGQQVTLRCSSQSGHNTVSWYQQALGQGPQFIFQYYREEENGRGNFPPRFSGLQFPNYSSELNVNALELDDSALYLCASSLKSSGEQFFGPGTRLTVL.

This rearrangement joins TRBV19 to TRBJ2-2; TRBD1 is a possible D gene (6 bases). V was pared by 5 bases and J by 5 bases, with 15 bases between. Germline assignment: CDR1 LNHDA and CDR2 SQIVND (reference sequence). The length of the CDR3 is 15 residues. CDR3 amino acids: CASSEDSFRTGELFF. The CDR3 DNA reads TGTGCCAGTAGTGAGGACAGCTTTCGAACCGGGGAGCTGTTTTTT.

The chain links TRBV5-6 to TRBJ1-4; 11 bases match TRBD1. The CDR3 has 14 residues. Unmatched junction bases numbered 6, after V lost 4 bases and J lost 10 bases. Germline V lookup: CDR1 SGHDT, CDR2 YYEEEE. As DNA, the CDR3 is TGTGCCAGCAGCGACGGGACAGGGGGTCCAAAACTGTTTTTT. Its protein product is CASSDGTGGPKLFF.

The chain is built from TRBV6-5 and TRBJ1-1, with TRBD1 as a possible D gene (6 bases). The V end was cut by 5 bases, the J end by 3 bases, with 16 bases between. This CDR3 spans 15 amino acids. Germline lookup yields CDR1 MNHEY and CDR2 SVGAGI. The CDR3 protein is CASSPLGAGDTEAFF. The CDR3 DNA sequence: TGTGCCAGCAGTCCTCTAGGGGCAGGGGACACTGAAGCTTTCTTT.

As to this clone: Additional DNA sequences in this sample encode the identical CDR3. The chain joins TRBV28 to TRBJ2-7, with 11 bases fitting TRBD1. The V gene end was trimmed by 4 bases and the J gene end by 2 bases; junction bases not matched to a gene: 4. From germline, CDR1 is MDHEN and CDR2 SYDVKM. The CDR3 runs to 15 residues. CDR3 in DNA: TGTGCCAGCAGTTCGCCGGGACAGGGGGCCTACGAGCAGTACTTC. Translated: CASSSPGQGAYEQYF.

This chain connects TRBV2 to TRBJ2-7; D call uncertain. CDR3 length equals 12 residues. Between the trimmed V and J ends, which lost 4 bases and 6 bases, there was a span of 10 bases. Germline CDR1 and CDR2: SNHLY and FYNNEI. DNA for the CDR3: TGTGCCAGCAGTGGCGTACCCCGCGAGCAGTACTTC. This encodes CASSGVPREQYF.

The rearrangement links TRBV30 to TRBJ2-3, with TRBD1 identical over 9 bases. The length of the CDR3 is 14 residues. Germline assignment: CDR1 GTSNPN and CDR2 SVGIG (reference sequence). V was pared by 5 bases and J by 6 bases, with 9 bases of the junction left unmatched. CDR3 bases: TGTGCCTGGTATAACAGGGGGCGTTGGGATACGCAGTATTTT. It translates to CAWYNRGRWDTQYF. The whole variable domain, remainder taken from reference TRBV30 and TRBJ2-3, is SQTIHQWPATLVQPVGSPLSLECTVEGTSNPNLYWYRQAAGRGLQLLFYSVGIGQISSEVPQNLSASRPQDRQFILSSKKLLLSDSGFYLCAWYNRGRWDTQYFGPGTRLTVL.

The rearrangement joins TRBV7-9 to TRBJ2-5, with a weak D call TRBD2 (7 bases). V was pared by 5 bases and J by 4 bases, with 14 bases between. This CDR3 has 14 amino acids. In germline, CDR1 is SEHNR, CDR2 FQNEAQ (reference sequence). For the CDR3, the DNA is TGTGCCAGCAGCCCCGAGGGGGGGGGAGAGACCCAGTACTTC. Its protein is CASSPEGGGETQYF.

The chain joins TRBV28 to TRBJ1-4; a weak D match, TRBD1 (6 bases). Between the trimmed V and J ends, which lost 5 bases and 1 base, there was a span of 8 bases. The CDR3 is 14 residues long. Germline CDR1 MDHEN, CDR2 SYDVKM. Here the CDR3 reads CASSIQGTNEKLFF. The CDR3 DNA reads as TGTGCCAGCAGTATACAGGGAACTAATGAAAAACTGTTTTTT.

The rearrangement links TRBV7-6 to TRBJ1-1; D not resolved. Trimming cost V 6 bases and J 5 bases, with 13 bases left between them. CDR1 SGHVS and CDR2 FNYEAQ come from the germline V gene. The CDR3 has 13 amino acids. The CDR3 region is CASSLKPRTEAFF. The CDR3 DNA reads TGTGCCAGCAGTTTAAAACCCCGGACTGAAGCTTTCTTT.

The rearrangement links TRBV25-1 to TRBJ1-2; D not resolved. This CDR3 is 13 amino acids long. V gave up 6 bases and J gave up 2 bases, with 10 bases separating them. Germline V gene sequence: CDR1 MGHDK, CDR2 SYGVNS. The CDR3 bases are TGTGCCAGCAGGTCGGGGTCCAACTATGGCTACACCTTC. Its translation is CASRSGSNYGYTF.

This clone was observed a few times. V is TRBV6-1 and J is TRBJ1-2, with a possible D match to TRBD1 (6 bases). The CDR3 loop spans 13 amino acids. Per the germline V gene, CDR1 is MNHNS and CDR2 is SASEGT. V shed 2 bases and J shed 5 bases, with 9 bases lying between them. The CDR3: CASSEQGRYGYTF. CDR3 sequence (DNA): TGTGCCAGCAGTGAACAGGGGAGATATGGCTACACCTTC.

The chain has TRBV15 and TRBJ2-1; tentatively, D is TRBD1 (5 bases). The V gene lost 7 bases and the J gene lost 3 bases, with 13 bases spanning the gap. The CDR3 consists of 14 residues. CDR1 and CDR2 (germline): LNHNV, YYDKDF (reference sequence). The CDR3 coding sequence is TGTGCCACCAAGGGGTCTCCCAACTACAATGAGCAGTTCTTC. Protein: CATKGSPNYNEQFF. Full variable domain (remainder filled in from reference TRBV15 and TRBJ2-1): DAMVIQNPRYQVTQFGKPVTLSCSQTLNHNVMYWYQQKSSQAPKLLFHYYDKDFNNEADTPDNFQSRRPNTSFCFLDIRSPGLGDTAMYLCATKGSPNYNEQFFGPGTRLTVL.

The CDR3 coding sequence is TGTGCCAGCAGTTTTAGCGGCGGCTACGAGCAGTACTTC. It translates to CASSFSGGYEQYF. This chain uses TRBV28 with TRBJ2-7; a possible D gene is TRBD2 (6 bases). This CDR3 contains 13 residues. V was trimmed by 3 bases and J by 3 bases, leaving 9 bases between them. Germline lookup yields CDR1 MDHEN and CDR2 SYDVKM.